Listed here is a single T cell receptor (beta chain). Trimming at V came to 2 bases and at J to 7 bases, leaving 8 bases not matched to a gene. In germline, CDR1 is KGHSH, CDR2 LQKENI. The CDR3 consists of 15 residues. Bulk CD8+ and CD4+ cells came from magnetic negative isolation; CD8+ TEMRA by FACS. RNA totalling about 0.45 to 1 ug underwent reverse transcription with random hexamers. immunoSEQ multiplex PCR amplified TCR beta CDR3 across 54 Vbeta, 13 Jbeta. MiXCR was run by TCRdb on the immunoSEQ multiplex PCR reads, yielding one entry per CDR3 protein. The data show roughly 130,000 distinct CDR3 sequences, around 94% seen once. This sample was included in a study of CD8 T cells in Susac syndrome.

The genes are TRBV18 and TRBJ2-1; 7 bases match TRBD2. The clonotype was recovered from a human donor with Susac syndrome. The sequenced sample consisted of CD8+ T cells from PBMCs. The chain's CDR3 is CASSPTSVHLNEQFF. For the CDR3, the DNA is TGTGCCAGCTCACCAACTAGCGTTCATTTGAATGAGCAGTTCTTC.